The sequence of this TCR beta chain was determined in a study of CD8+CD57+ T cells in acquired aplastic anemia. Study overall: Sorted CD4+ and CD8+ cells yielded DNA averaging around 3.5 ug. Mean read depth for CD4+ cells from healthy donors was around 11 million. Study-level points and caveats: Patients versus controls showed no significant CD8+ Simpson's diversity difference. About 28 sequences, all CD8+ CDR3, were shared between patients and controls.

The template used for profiling TCR beta VDJ and CDR3 was genomic DNA. Using its own MiXCR run on the reads, TCRdb lists one record per CDR3 protein. The sample yields some 150,000 distinct CDR3 sequences, 41% seen once. Details on this clonotype: Its specificity is not known.

Source material: sorted CD4+, CD8+, or CD8+CD57+ T cells (not recorded which) from PBMCs. The receptor was derived from a human donor in good health, serving as a control.

CDR3: CATSRGQGGTSNEQFF. As DNA, the CDR3 is TGTGCCACCAGCAGAGGACAGGGCGGGACTAGCAATGAGCAGTTCTTC. V is TRBV15 and J is TRBJ2-1; possibly TRBD2 for D (8 bases). From germline, CDR1 is LNHNV and CDR2 YYDKDF (reference sequence). The V end lost 1 base, the J end lost 6 bases, and 16 bases lay between the germline ends. The CDR3 runs to 16 residues.